A selection of T cell receptor beta chains follows, all from one sample in a study of blood T cell repertoires in COVID-19. Measured with immunoSEQ multiplex PCR; TCRdb has only the in-frame clones, and not every one. This table holds roughly 200,000 clones, approximately 81% found once. Sequenced material: peripheral blood. The receptors come from a person between 65 and 79 years old with COVID-19, enrolled during active disease. Both conserved end residues are part of each CDR3. Fields, in order: J gene, clone size, V gene, D gene, CDR3 protein, CDR3 DNA. D genes are given only for firm matches. Size is stated for part of the rows, as once, few or many counts, or as a class when the clone is expanded.

TRBJ2-3 NA TRBV5-1 TRBD1 CASSEQGDTQYF TGCGCCAGCAGCGAACAGGGGGATACGCAGTATTTT
TRBJ1-1 NA TRBV28 NA CASSLIGQGWTEAFF TGTGCCAGCAGTTTAATCGGCCAGGGATGGACTGAAGCTTTCTTT
TRBJ1-2 NA TRBV5-4 NA CASSLDTYGYTF TGTGCCAGCAGCTTGGACACCTATGGCTACACCTTC
TRBJ2-2 NA TRBV5-1 NA CASSLDSNTGELFF TGCGCCAGCAGCTTGGACAGTAACACCGGGGAGCTGTTTTTT
TRBJ2-1 NA TRBV10-3 NA CAIRPKGGGSYNEQFF TGTGCCATCAGGCCAAAGGGGGGGGGCTCCTACAATGAGCAGTTCTTC
TRBJ1-6 NA TRBV6-5 NA CASRGLYSPLHF TGTGCCAGCAGGGGGCTCTACTCACCCCTCCACTTT
TRBJ1-6 few TRBV12-3/TRBV12-4 NA CASSQVRNSPLHF TGTGCCAGCAGTCAAGTCAGAAATTCACCCCTCCACTTT
TRBJ2-7 NA TRBV6-5 TRBD2 CASSYLASGGHEQYF TGTGCCAGCAGTTACTTGGCTAGCGGGGGACACGAGCAGTACTTC
TRBJ1-3 NA TRBV11-3 NA CASSVGAPPANTIYF TGTGCCAGCAGCGTTGGGGCGCCCCCGGCGAACACCATATATTTT
TRBJ2-7 once TRBV7-3 NA CASSLSPLGGEEQYF TGTGCCAGCAGCTTATCTCCACTGGGGGGTGAAGAGCAGTACTTC
TRBJ2-1 NA TRBV7-9 TRBD2 CASSPPGLANEQFF TGTGCCAGCAGCCCCCCTGGACTAGCAAATGAGCAGTTCTTC
TRBJ1-1 NA TRBV27 NA CATAPRYGEAFF TGTGCCACAGCCCCGAGGTACGGGGAAGCTTTCTTT
TRBJ1-4 NA TRBV2 TRBD1 CASIGGTGAGSNEKLFF TGTGCCAGCATAGGAGGGACAGGGGCAGGGTCTAATGAAAAACTGTTTTTT
TRBJ1-3 NA TRBV5-1 NA CASSAGGFFENTIYF TGCGCCAGCAGCGCGGGGGGGTTTTTCGAAAACACCATATATTTT
TRBJ2-7 NA TRBV18 TRBD2 CASSPPTSGTKEQYF TGTGCCAGCTCACCACCTACTAGCGGAACTAAGGAGCAGTACTTC
TRBJ2-3 once TRBV27 NA CASSFQATGAVDTQYF TGTGCCAGCAGTTTCCAAGCGACGGGAGCGGTAGATACGCAGTATTTT
TRBJ2-1 NA TRBV5-1 TRBD2 CASSLSGLAGDEQFF TGCGCCAGCAGCTTGTCAGGACTAGCCGGAGATGAGCAGTTCTTC
TRBJ2-2 NA TRBV2 NA CASSERESTGELFF TGTGCCAGCAGTGAACGGGAAAGTACCGGGGAGCTGTTTTTT
TRBJ2-4 few TRBV19 NA CASSIEPGLGLIQYF TGTGCCAGTAGTATTGAACCCGGATTAGGACTCATTCAGTACTTC
TRBJ2-2 NA TRBV4-2 TRBD1 CASSQDQGAAGELFF TGTGCCAGCAGCCAAGATCAGGGGGCTGCCGGGGAGCTGTTTTTT
TRBJ2-3 once TRBV28 NA CASSFNGIQRVSVNTQYF TGTGCCAGCAGTTTTAATGGAATCCAGCGGGTTTCGGTAAATACGCAGTATTTT
TRBJ1-1 once TRBV7-3 NA CASSSQLGQNTEAFF TGTGCCAGCAGCTCCCAACTGGGACAGAACACTGAAGCTTTCTTT
TRBJ2-3 NA TRBV18 NA CASSRDSTDTQYF TGTGCCAGCTCACGGGACTCCACAGATACGCAGTATTTT
TRBJ1-2 NA TRBV28 TRBD1 CASSTLNRGPQYYGYTF TGTGCCAGCAGCACACTAAACAGGGGGCCCCAGTACTATGGCTACACCTTC
TRBJ2-2 NA TRBV30 NA CAWSVEGFGTNTGELFF TGTGCCTGGAGTGTGGAAGGATTTGGGACTAACACCGGGGAGCTGTTTTTT
TRBJ2-2 few TRBV5-1 NA CASSSQGGWTGELFF TGCGCCAGCAGCTCACAGGGCGGTTGGACCGGGGAGCTGTTTTTT
TRBJ2-5 NA TRBV30 TRBD1 CAWSVTGTETQYF TGTGCCTGGAGTGTGACAGGGACGGAGACCCAGTACTTC
TRBJ2-1 NA TRBV7-8 TRBD2 CASSGTSGGYNEQFF TGTGCCAGCAGCGGGACTAGCGGGGGGTACAATGAGCAGTTCTTC
TRBJ1-2 NA TRBV5-5 NA CASSLGGGLTNYGYTF TGTGCCAGCAGCTTGGGTGGGGGCCTAACGAACTATGGCTACACCTTC
TRBJ1-1 NA TRBV28 NA CASIAGQEEAFF TGTGCCAGCATAGCGGGCCAAGAAGAAGCTTTCTTT
TRBJ2-2 NA TRBV4-1 NA CASSQSLHTGELFF TGCGCCAGCAGCCAAAGCCTCCACACCGGGGAGCTGTTTTTT
TRBJ2-7 NA TRBV23-1 TRBD1 CASSPADRFLWIGRSYEQYF TGCGCCAGCAGTCCAGCGGACAGGTTCCTCTGGATTGGCCGCTCCTACGAGCAGTACTTC
TRBJ2-3 NA TRBV24-1 TRBD1 CATSDPTGGVFGTDTQYF TGTGCCACCAGTGACCCAACAGGGGGCGTTTTTGGCACAGATACGCAGTATTTT
TRBJ1-2 NA TRBV4-1 NA CASSQERGPVRGYTF TGCGCCAGCAGCCAAGAAAGGGGTCCAGTCCGCGGCTACACCTTC
TRBJ1-6 NA TRBV14 NA CASSPMDRSHSPLHF TGTGCCAGCAGCCCTATGGACAGATCCCATTCACCCCTCCACTTT
TRBJ1-1 NA TRBV2 NA CASSEQGSTEAFF TGTGCCAGCAGTGAGCAGGGTAGTACTGAAGCTTTCTTT
TRBJ2-3 NA TRBV24-1 NA CATSDLATLHLVFTDTQYF TGTGCCACCAGTGATTTGGCTACGCTCCACTTGGTTTTCACAGATACGCAGTATTTT
TRBJ2-5 NA TRBV7-7 TRBD1 CASGTGSETQYF TGTGCCAGCGGGACAGGGTCAGAGACCCAGTACTTC
TRBJ1-6 NA TRBV7-2 NA CASRISGGDSPLHF TGTGCCAGCCGAATAAGCGGGGGGGATTCACCCCTCCACTTT
TRBJ1-4 NA TRBV19 TRBD1 CASSHGTDANEKLFF TGTGCCAGTAGTCATGGGACAGACGCTAATGAAAAACTGTTTTTT
TRBJ2-7 once TRBV3-1/TRBV3-2 NA CASSRGPTYEQYF TGTGCCAGCAGCCGGGGGCCTACCTACGAGCAGTACTTC
TRBJ1-6 NA TRBV5-4 TRBD1 CASSPRTGEYSPLHF TGTGCCAGCAGCCCAAGGACAGGGGAATATTCACCCCTCCACTTT
TRBJ2-2 NA TRBV7-2 TRBD2 CASSPQAAGVGGELFF TGTGCCAGCAGCCCTCAGGCGGCGGGAGTGGGCGGGGAGCTGTTTTTT
TRBJ2-2 NA TRBV6-1 TRBD1 CASSGGTGGNTGELFF TGTGCCAGCAGTGGTGGGACAGGAGGGAACACCGGGGAGCTGTTTTTT
TRBJ2-5 NA TRBV7-2 TRBD2 CASSLGSGSLWETQYF TGTGCCAGCAGCTTAGGTAGCGGGAGTCTTTGGGAGACCCAGTACTTC
TRBJ1-1 NA TRBV6-6 NA CASCVGAGTEAFF TGTGCCAGCTGCGTGGGGGCGGGTACTGAAGCTTTCTTT
TRBJ1-2 NA TRBV18 NA CASSPAGSRVEGYTF TGTGCCAGCTCACCGGCGGGCTCGCGGGTTGAAGGCTACACCTTC
TRBJ2-2 NA TRBV4-1 TRBD1 CASSQGTGRVTGELFF TGCGCCAGCAGCCAAGGGACAGGTAGGGTCACCGGGGAGCTGTTTTTT
TRBJ1-2 NA TRBV19 TRBD1 CASSNEQGNGYTF TGTGCCAGTAGTAATGAACAGGGGAATGGCTACACCTTC
TRBJ2-4 NA TRBV6-1 TRBD1 CASSEEGQGSGLAKNIQYF TGTGCCAGCAGTGAAGAGGGACAGGGCTCCGGTCTAGCCAAAAACATTCAGTACTTC
TRBJ2-3 NA TRBV7-9 NA CASSLVTGSAYF TGTGCCAGCAGCTTAGTTACAGGGTCGGCGTATTTT
TRBJ2-3 NA TRBV4-3 TRBD1 CASSQGTGGRTQYF TGCGCCAGCAGCCAAGGGACAGGGGGTCGCACGCAGTATTTT
TRBJ1-2 NA TRBV7-9 NA CASSPNSGYYGYTF TGTGCCAGCAGCCCCAACAGCGGTTACTATGGCTACACCTTC
TRBJ1-5 NA TRBV6-2/TRBV6-3 NA CASSYLSGVQPQHF TGTGCCAGCAGTTACCTATCGGGGGTTCAGCCCCAGCATTTT
TRBJ1-4 NA TRBV6-1 NA CASSPDLGGEKLFF TGTGCCAGCAGCCCGGACCTGGGAGGAGAAAAACTGTTTTTT
TRBJ1-2 NA TRBV30 NA CAWSGTNNYGYTF TGTGCCTGGAGTGGGACAAACAACTATGGCTACACCTTC
TRBJ2-5 few TRBV15 TRBD1 CATSRALGQGLQYF TGTGCCACCAGCAGAGCGTTGGGACAGGGTCTCCAGTACTTC
TRBJ1-3 NA TRBV13 NA CASSVGGNTIYF TGTGCCAGCAGTGTGGGGGGGAACACCATATATTTT
TRBJ1-5 NA TRBV5-4 TRBD1 CASSLGRGYQPQHF TGTGCCAGCAGCTTGGGCAGGGGGTATCAGCCCCAGCATTTT
TRBJ2-3 once TRBV27 TRBD2 CASSALAGAIDTQYF TGTGCCAGCAGCGCACTAGCGGGAGCTATAGATACGCAGTATTTT